The 17 T cell receptor beta chains in this list originate from one sample, sequenced in a study of CD8 T cells in ankylosing spondylitis (dated by TCRdb to the late 2010s). Libraries were made using 5' RACE. The sequencer was an Illumina HiSeq 2500. The public reads were reprocessed in TCRdb via fastp at Q25 and MiXCR, keeping in-frame beta chains. A single entry per CDR3 protein holds the most common genes and DNA from its merged rows. The sample records about 300,000 distinct CDR3 sequences, about 9.9% of which are singletons. The ten largest clonotypes hold roughly 9% of the sample. Sequencing was done on a sample of blood, either unsorted or a sorted T cell fraction (not recorded which). Every receptor here comes from a female donor with ankylosing spondylitis or in good health (not recorded which).

This clonotype was seen many times. The V and J genes are TRBV7-2 and TRBJ2-1; D gene uncertain. In germline, CDR1 is SGHTA, CDR2 FQGNSA. The CDR3 contains 12 residues. V lost 5 bases and J lost 7, with 9 bases in between. In DNA, the CDR3 is TGTGCCAGCAGCCACCCCGGGAATGAGCAGTTCTTC. It codes for CASSHPGNEQFF. The complete variable domain, with remaining parts taken from reference TRBV7-2 and TRBJ2-1, reads GAGVSQSPSNKVTEKGKDVELRCDPISGHTALYWYRQSLGQGLEFLIYFQGNSAPDKSGLPSDRFSAERTGGSVSTLTIQRTQQEDSAVYLCASSHPGNEQFFGPGTRLTVL.

Comment on this clonotype: This clone may be a read error of a much larger clone one base away. The chain is built from TRBV7-8 and TRBJ2-5, with D unclear. CDR3 length equals 14 residues. Germline CDR1 is SGHVS and CDR2 is FQNEAQ. This chain's CDR3 is CASIVSLVENPMDF. CDR3 bases: TGTGCCAGCATCGTGAGCCTGGTGGAGAACCCCATGGACTTC. The whole variable domain, remainder taken from reference TRBV7-8 and TRBJ2-5, is GAGVSQSPRYKVAKRGQDVALRCDPISGHVSLFWYQQALGQGPEFLTYFQNEAQLDKSGLPSDRFFAERPEGSVSTLKIQRTQQEDSAVYLCASIVSLVENPMDFGPGTRLLVL.

The chain joins TRBV20-1 to TRBJ1-2; D possibly corresponds to TRBD1 (5 bases). Trimming removed 6 bases from V and 2 bases from J, with 13 bases in between. This CDR3 region has 13 residues. The germline V gene has CDR1 DFQATT and CDR2 SNEGSKA (reference sequence). The CDR3: CSAGGTANYGYTF. The CDR3 DNA sequence: TGCAGTGCGGGCGGGACGGCGAACTATGGCTACACCTTC.

This clonotype was seen many times. The chain's CDR3 is CASSFGGYQETQYF. CDR3 in DNA: TGCGCCAGCAGCTTTGGAGGGTACCAAGAGACCCAGTACTTC. The V and J genes are TRBV5-1 and TRBJ2-5; D is perhaps TRBD2 (6 bases). Germline assignment: CDR1 SGHRS and CDR2 YFSETQ. V lost 2 bases and J 0 bases, leaving 8 bases between the germline ends. This CDR3 region has 14 residues.

The rearrangement links TRBV6-1 to TRBJ2-1; a weak D match, TRBD1 (6 bases). The CDR3 loop spans 12 amino acids. V was trimmed by 8 bases and J by 6 bases, leaving 11 bases between them. Germline V gene data show CDR1 as MNHNS and CDR2 as SASEGT. In DNA, the CDR3 is TGTGCCAGCGGGACAAGGGGCAATGAGCAGTTCTTC. It translates to CASGTRGNEQFF.

This clonotype has only a few counts. The gene calls are TRBV11-2 and TRBJ2-5; the D gene is possibly TRBD2 (6 bases). Germline CDR1 and CDR2: SGHAT and FQNNGV. The length of the CDR3 is 15 residues. V was shortened by 5 bases and J by 1 base, with 14 bases between the two germline ends. The CDR3 loop reads CASSPIIGGQETQYF. The CDR3 DNA sequence: TGTGCCAGCAGCCCTATCATCGGGGGCCAAGAGACCCAGTACTTC.

J is TRBJ2-1 and V is TRBV14; D gene uncertain. This CDR3 has 14 amino acids. V lost 4 bases, J lost 3 bases, and 10 bases lay in between. Germline lookup yields CDR1 SGHDN and CDR2 FVKESK. The CDR3 sequence is CASSRASFYNEQFF. The CDR3 bases are TGTGCCAGCAGCCGCGCGTCCTTCTACAATGAGCAGTTCTTC. The complete variable domain, with remaining parts taken from reference TRBV14 and TRBJ2-1, reads EAGVTQFPSHSVIEKGQTVTLRCDPISGHDNLYWYRRVMGKEIKFLLHFVKESKQDESGMPNNRFLAERTGGTYSTLKVQPAELEDSGVYFCASSRASFYNEQFFGPGTRLTVL.

This sequence joins TRBV6-1 and TRBJ1-1; 7 bases are shared with TRBD1. V gave up 6 bases and J gave up 7 bases; unmatched junction bases: 20. Germline V gene data show CDR1 as MNHNS and CDR2 as SASEGT. This CDR3 region has 17 residues. In DNA, the CDR3 is TGTGCCAGCAGGATGGGAGGGGCCCTGGACAGGACCTATGAAGCTTTCTTT. Translated: CASRMGGALDRTYEAFF.

The rearrangement links TRBV2 to TRBJ2-7, with 9 bases lining up with TRBD1. The J segment lost 5 bases and the V segment lost 7 bases, leaving 12 bases of the junction unmatched. The CDR3 spans 15 residues. CDR1 and CDR2 (germline): SNHLY, FYNNEI. In DNA, the CDR3 is TGTGCCAGCACCAGACCGGGACAGGGTCGACACGAGCAGTACTTC. Protein product: CASTRPGQGRHEQYF. Filled out from reference TRBV2 and TRBJ2-7, the complete variable domain reads EPEVTQTPSHQVTQMGQEVILRCVPISNHLYFYWYRQILGQKVEFLVSFYNNEISEKSEIFDDQFSVERPDGSNFTLKIRSTKLEDSAMYFCASTRPGQGRHEQYFGPGTRLTVT.

The chain carries TRBV30 and TRBJ1-1; the D is unclear. The germline CDR1 and CDR2 sequences are GTSNPN and SVGIG (reference sequence). V lost 1 base to trimming and J lost 1 base, with 7 bases between them. The CDR3 sequence is 13 residues long. The CDR3 coding sequence is TGTGCCTGGAGTGAGAACAGGAACACTGAAGCTTTCTTT. Translation: CAWSENRNTEAFF.

This clonotype was seen ten or more times. The chain combines TRBV27 with TRBJ2-7; D not certain. The CDR3 spans 13 residues. V was clipped by 3 bases and J by 7 bases, with 13 bases between them. CDR1 and CDR2 (germline): MNHEY, SMNVEV (reference sequence). The CDR3 DNA is TGTGCCAGCAGTTTTACGGTTTTGGGGGAGCAGTACTTC. The encoded protein is CASSFTVLGEQYF.

This clonotype was found many times. V and J are TRBV5-6 and TRBJ1-5, with 7 nucleotides matching TRBD1. The CDR3 is 16 amino acids. The trim removed 0 bases at V and 2 bases at J, leaving 5 bases unmatched. Germline lookup yields CDR1 SGHDT and CDR2 YYEEEE. The CDR3 loop is CASSLGRGRGNQPQHF. CDR3 nucleotides: TGTGCCAGCAGCTTGGGGAGGGGGCGAGGCAATCAGCCCCAGCATTTT.

In its sample, this clonotype was seen many times. This sequence joins TRBV29-1 and TRBJ2-7, with D possibly matching TRBD1 (5 bases). V lost 6 bases and J lost 2, with 8 bases in between. Germline CDR1 reads SQVTM; CDR2 reads ANQGSEA. The CDR3 has 11 residues. The CDR3 DNA sequence: TGCAGCGTCAAAGGGGCCTACGAGCAGTACTTC. Translated, it gives CSVKGAYEQYF.

The chain is built from TRBV28 and TRBJ2-5, with a possible D match to TRBD1 (6 bases). Germline V lookup: CDR1 MDHEN, CDR2 SYDVKM. Trimming pared 8 bases from V and 0 bases from J, leaving 10 bases between. The CDR3 runs to 13 residues. CDR3 nucleotide sequence: TGTGCCAGCCGAGGGACAAACCAAGAGACCCAGTACTTC. The encoded protein is CASRGTNQETQYF.

This chain joins TRBV12-3 or TRBV12-4 and TRBJ1-1; 7 nucleotides match TRBD1. The CDR3 contains 13 residues. The V and J ends lost 5 bases and 4 bases, in that order; junction bases with no gene match: 4. In DNA, the CDR3 is TGTGCCAGCAGTACAGGGGCGAGCACTGAAGCTTTCTTT. Its translation is CASSTGASTEAFF.

The V gene is TRBV20-1, the J gene TRBJ2-6, with D unclear. Trimming stripped 7 bases from V and 1 base from J, with 11 bases between. This CDR3 spans 14 amino acids. Germline CDR1 is DFQATT and CDR2 is SNEGSKA (reference sequence). The CDR3 protein is CSGTKESGANVLTF. The CDR3 DNA sequence: TGCAGTGGAACGAAAGAATCTGGGGCCAACGTCCTGACTTTC.

Of note for this clonotype: A much larger clone is a single base away; this may be a read error. This chain connects TRBV28 to TRBJ2-1; D ambiguous. Germline values: CDR1 MDHEN, CDR2 SYDVKM. This CDR3 comprises 12 residues. V lost 10 bases and J lost 7, with 14 bases in between. The CDR3 DNA reads TGTGCCATCCAACTCTTCCGGAATGAGCAGTTCTTC. It translates to CAIQLFRNEQFF.